Listed below are T cell receptor beta chains from one sample, sequenced in a study of T cells after yellow fever vaccination. TCRdb reprocessed the 5' RACE reads with MiXCR, giving one entry per CDR3 protein. The data show about 320,000 distinct CDR3 sequences, with roughly a tenth seen just once and approximately 3% held by the top ten. The input for sequencing was CD4+ T cells sorted from PBMCs, taken 45 days after the yellow fever booster vaccination. Receptors originate from a man aged 18 to 30 who received the YFV17D yellow fever vaccine. The CDR3 runs from the conserved cysteine through the conserved F or W. The order of the fields is V gene, clone size, J gene, D gene, CDR3 protein, CDR3 DNA. D genes are given only for firm matches. Some rows mark clone size as missing; the rest say once, few, many or name a class of expanded clone.

>TRBV6-6|few|TRBJ1-1|TRBD1
CASSYEAGGGTEAFF
TGTGCCAGCAGTTACGAGGCAGGGGGAGGAACTGAAGCTTTCTTT
>TRBV7-9|few|TRBJ1-6|.
CASSLDLENSPLHF
TGTGCCAGCAGCTTAGACCTGGAGAATTCACCCCTCCACTTT
>TRBV10-3|once|TRBJ1-2|TRBD1
CAISDGTGDYGYTF
TGTGCCATCAGTGATGGGACAGGAGATTATGGCTACACCTTC
>TRBV6-5|.|TRBJ1-6|.
CASSRDVNSPLHF
TGTGCCAGCAGTCGGGACGTTAATTCACCCCTCCACTTT
>TRBV7-9|few|TRBJ1-1|.
CASGRDTEAFF
TGTGCCAGCGGCAGGGACACTGAAGCTTTCTTT
>TRBV12-3/TRBV12-4|few|TRBJ2-2|.
CASRSTGPGELFF
TGTGCCAGCAGATCAACAGGGCCCGGGGAGCTGTTTTTT
>TRBV5-1|few|TRBJ1-4|.
CASSLLGGKLFF
TGCGCCAGCAGCTTGTTAGGTGGAAAACTGTTTTTT
>TRBV2|few|TRBJ2-3|.
CASSITTGTDTQYF
TGTGCCAGCAGTATAACTACAGGGACAGATACGCAGTATTTT
>TRBV10-3|.|TRBJ2-2|TRBD1
CAISGQGIANTGELFF
TGTGCCATCAGTGGACAGGGTATCGCGAACACCGGGGAGCTGTTTTTT
>TRBV10-3|few|TRBJ2-3|.
CAISDRSFAHTQYF
TGTGCCATCAGTGATAGGTCCTTCGCGCATACGCAGTATTTT
>TRBV7-2|few|TRBJ2-5|TRBD1
CASSPRQGSQETQYF
TGTGCCAGCAGCCCGAGACAGGGGAGCCAAGAGACCCAGTACTTC
>TRBV2|.|TRBJ2-3|.
CASSPEGLRTDTQYF
TGTGCCAGCAGTCCGGAGGGACTCCGAACAGATACGCAGTATTTT
>TRBV4-3|.|TRBJ2-3|.
CASSRAEGDTQYF
TGCGCCAGCAGCCGAGCCGAGGGAGATACGCAGTATTTT
>TRBV5-1|.|TRBJ2-6|TRBD1
CASSFSVQGFSGANVLTF
TGCGCCAGCAGCTTTTCGGTACAGGGGTTCTCTGGGGCCAACGTCCTGACTTTC
>TRBV4-2|many|TRBJ1-4|TRBD1
CASSQQDRGLWNEKLFF
TGTGCCAGCAGCCAACAGGACAGGGGGCTGTGGAATGAAAAACTGTTTTTT
>TRBV20-1|few|TRBJ1-1|.
CSARGTLNTEAFF
TGCAGTGCTAGGGGGACATTGAACACTGAAGCTTTCTTT
>TRBV5-1|.|TRBJ1-5|.
CASSPGVESNQPQHF
TGCGCCAGCAGCCCAGGAGTGGAAAGCAATCAGCCCCAGCATTTT
>TRBV4-1|.|TRBJ1-4|.
CASSAGGGWSEKLFF
TGCGCCAGCAGCGCGGGGGGGGGCTGGAGTGAAAAACTGTTTTTT
>TRBV4-2|.|TRBJ2-2|.
CASSQDISNTGELFF
TGTGCCAGCAGCCAAGATATCTCGAACACCGGGGAGCTGTTTTTT
>TRBV2|few|TRBJ2-5|TRBD2
CASSGAAAGVTQYF
TGTGCCAGCAGTGGGGCAGCAGCGGGGGTGACCCAGTACTTC
>TRBV28|.|TRBJ2-3|.
CASSSTWTPLIWTQYF
TGTGCCAGCAGTTCGACCTGGACTCCCCTTATTTGGACGCAGTATTTT
>TRBV20-1|few|TRBJ2-2|.
CSARDLGGPGTSNTGELFF
TGCAGTGCTAGAGATCTCGGCGGTCCAGGTACTTCGAACACCGGGGAGCTGTTTTTT
>TRBV24-1|few|TRBJ2-3|TRBD1
CATSDPTGAEDTQYF
TGTGCCACCAGTGATCCAACAGGGGCGGAAGATACGCAGTATTTT
>TRBV7-2|few|TRBJ1-2|.
CASSFEQYGYTF
TGTGCCAGCAGCTTCGAACAGTATGGCTACACCTTC
>TRBV27|.|TRBJ1-5|TRBD1
CASSTQGFNQPQHF
TGTGCCAGCAGTACACAGGGGTTTAATCAGCCCCAGCATTTT
>TRBV5-6|many|TRBJ1-5|TRBD1
CASSWWTGESSNQPQHF
TGTGCCAGCAGCTGGTGGACAGGGGAATCTAGCAATCAGCCCCAGCATTTT
>TRBV27|.|TRBJ2-2|.
CASSPEPGELFF
TGTGCCAGCAGTCCGGAGCCCGGGGAGCTGTTTTTT
>TRBV2|few|TRBJ1-6|.
CASSVEGLSNSPLHF
TGTGCCAGCAGTGTAGAGGGTTTGAGTAATTCACCCCTCCACTTT
>TRBV27|few|TRBJ2-7|.
CASSLSQVYEQYF
TGTGCCAGCAGTTTATCCCAGGTCTACGAGCAGTACTTC
>TRBV6-4|many|TRBJ2-4|TRBD1
CASSPGTVGIQYF
TGTGCCAGCAGCCCAGGGACAGTCGGCATTCAGTACTTC
>TRBV20-1|.|TRBJ2-3|.
CSARDRRGPTDTQYF
TGCAGTGCTAGAGATCGGCGGGGTCCCACAGATACGCAGTATTTT
>TRBV14|.|TRBJ2-1|TRBD1
CASSQRQGDNEQFF
TGTGCCAGCAGCCAGAGACAGGGGGACAATGAGCAGTTCTTC
>TRBV6-6|.|TRBJ1-5|.
CASSYSRVESNQPQHF
TGTGCCAGCAGTTACTCGAGGGTAGAGTCTAATCAGCCCCAGCATTTT
>TRBV11-2|many|TRBJ2-3|.
CASSPRGSSSTDTQYF
TGTGCCAGCAGCCCCCGTGGTAGCAGCAGCACAGATACGCAGTATTTT
>TRBV24-1|many|TRBJ2-2|.
CATSDLQGRPEAGELFF
TGTGCCACCAGTGATTTGCAAGGTCGGCCTGAAGCCGGGGAGCTGTTTTTT
>TRBV6-4|few|TRBJ1-1|.
CASSDGPVGTEAFF
TGTGCCAGCAGTGACGGCCCCGTAGGCACTGAAGCTTTCTTT
>TRBV20-1|few|TRBJ2-5|.
CSADKGREETQYF
TGCAGTGCCGATAAGGGGCGCGAAGAGACCCAGTACTTC
>TRBV20-1|.|TRBJ2-5|TRBD1
CSASSSGQGNQETQYF
TGCAGTGCTAGTAGTTCGGGACAGGGGAACCAAGAGACCCAGTACTTC
>TRBV7-3|many|TRBJ2-1|.
CASSLRGLGQDEQFF
TGTGCCAGCAGCTTAAGGGGGTTAGGGCAGGATGAGCAGTTCTTC
>TRBV7-2|few|TRBJ1-5|TRBD1
CASSFHPGQGDQPQHF
TGTGCCAGCAGCTTTCATCCGGGACAGGGCGATCAGCCCCAGCATTTT
>TRBV29-1|.|TRBJ2-5|.
CSARGRQGAGETQYF
TGCAGCGCGCGGGGGCGGCAGGGGGCCGGAGAGACCCAGTACTTC
>TRBV19|few|TRBJ2-1|TRBD2
CASTRLAGVYEQFF
TGTGCCAGTACCCGACTAGCGGGGGTATATGAGCAGTTCTTC
>TRBV2|few|TRBJ1-3|.
CAIYSGNTIYF
TGTGCCATCTACTCTGGAAACACCATATATTTT
>TRBV5-1|.|TRBJ1-4|.
CASSLVPLRDEKLFF
TGCGCCAGCAGCTTGGTACCCCTTCGGGATGAAAAACTGTTTTTT
>TRBV19|.|TRBJ1-5|.
CASTRGNQPQHF
TGTGCCAGTACAAGGGGCAATCAGCCCCAGCATTTT
>TRBV18|.|TRBJ1-2|.
CASSPAGGEYGYTF
TGTGCCAGCTCACCAGCTGGGGGGGAGTATGGCTACACCTTC
>TRBV10-3|.|TRBJ2-2|.
CAISEPTSSAGELFF
TGTGCCATCAGCGAACCCACCAGTAGTGCCGGGGAGCTGTTTTTT
>TRBV18|few|TRBJ1-5|.
CASHPGLGDQPQHF
TGTGCCAGCCACCCGGGGTTGGGGGATCAGCCCCAGCATTTT
>TRBV12-3/TRBV12-4|.|TRBJ1-1|TRBD1
CASALTGSYTEAFF
TGTGCCAGCGCTTTGACAGGGTCATACACTGAAGCTTTCTTT
>TRBV7-9|.|TRBJ1-5|.
CASSLGGNNQPQHF
TGTGCCAGCAGCTTGGGGGGTAACAATCAGCCCCAGCATTTT
>TRBV4-2|few|TRBJ2-3|TRBD2
CASSQSLAGGPIDTQYF
TGTGCCAGCAGCCAAAGCCTAGCGGGGGGGCCGATAGATACGCAGTATTTT
>TRBV20-1|.|TRBJ1-1|TRBD1
CSAPRTGGSSEAFF
TGCAGTGCTCCTCGGACAGGGGGAAGCTCAGAAGCTTTCTTT
>TRBV5-1|few|TRBJ1-2|.
CASSLEAACGYTF
TGCGCCAGCAGCTTAGAGGCAGCCTGTGGCTACACCTTC
>TRBV9|few|TRBJ1-5|TRBD1
CASSGTGGSNQPQHF
TGTGCCAGCAGTGGGACAGGGGGTAGCAATCAGCCCCAGCATTTT
>TRBV5-1|.|TRBJ2-4|.
CASSLDGGAKNIQYF
TGCGCCAGCAGCTTGGACGGGGGAGCCAAAAACATTCAGTACTTC
>TRBV28|.|TRBJ1-1|TRBD1
CASRSGTGGSEAFF
TGTGCCAGCAGGTCCGGGACAGGGGGGTCTGAAGCTTTCTTT
>TRBV7-2|few|TRBJ1-5|.
CASSARGNQPQHF
TGTGCCAGCAGCGCCAGGGGCAATCAGCCCCAGCATTTT
>TRBV25-1|.|TRBJ2-1|.
CASRRSLTDEQFF
TGTGCCAGCAGGAGGAGCTTAACCGATGAGCAGTTCTTC
>TRBV7-2|.|TRBJ2-3|.
CASSLLRSRYRDGSITQYF
TGTGCCAGCAGCCTTCTCCGTAGCCGGTACCGGGACGGATCCATTACGCAGTATTTT
>TRBV28|.|TRBJ1-3|.
CASNEGGFSGNTIYF
TGTGCCAGCAACGAGGGAGGCTTCTCTGGAAACACCATATATTTT